This entry concerns a single T cell receptor beta chain. Antigen: not known. These data originate in a study of CD8 T cells in Susac syndrome. Study-level points and caveats: It was acknowledged in the study that the number of individuals who were included in its TCR sequencing and HLA analysis was relatively small.

A quantity of roughly 0.5 to 1 ug RNA underwent reverse transcription using random hexamers. An immunoSEQ multiplex PCR amplified TCR beta CDR3 over 54 Vbeta and 13 Jbeta. In TCRdb, the immunoSEQ multiplex PCR reads were re-called with MiXCR into one record per CDR3 protein. Found here are over 95,000 distinct CDR3 sequences, roughly 91% of them singletons; the top ten hold over 0.12%. High-throughput TCR beta sequencing covered peripheral CD8+ and CD4+ T cells. Controls were healthy donors (matched for age and sex). The CDR3 contains 12 residues. V lost 3 bases, J lost 2 bases, and 8 bases lay in between. The germline CDR1 and CDR2 sequences are SQVTM and ANQGSEA.

The V call is TRBV29-1, the J call TRBJ2-7; tentative D call: TRBD1 (6 bases). Sequencing was carried out using CD4+ T cells from PBMCs. The TCR comes from a human donor in good health. CDR3 in amino acids: CSVETGTYEQYF. As DNA, the CDR3 is TGCAGCGTTGAGACAGGTACCTACGAGCAGTACTTC.